One and the same sample provided the 22 T cell receptor beta chains below, sequenced in a study of blood T cell repertoires in COVID-19. This table comes from immunoSEQ multiplex PCR, and its TCRdb copy is limited to in-frame clones, with some not included. The sample carries around 100,000 clones, approximately 84% recorded once. Material for sequencing was peripheral blood. The receptors were gathered from a man aged 35-49 years with active or convalescent COVID-19.

This chain connects TRBV4-3 to TRBJ2-5; 9 nucleotides agree with TRBD2. The CDR3 runs 15 residues. Germline V gives CDR1 LGHNA, CDR2 YSLEER. The junction had 8 bases not matched to a gene; V was cut back by 3 bases and J by 6 bases. CDR3 nucleotide sequence: TGCGCCAGCAGCCAGCTAGCGGGGTTGGGAAAGACCCAGTACTTC. Its translation: CASSQLAGLGKTQYF.

This clone appeared a few times. The same CDR3 arises from other DNA sequences in this sample as well. The chain employs TRBV18 and TRBJ1-5; unclear D gene. V lost 1 base and J 3 bases, leaving 7 bases between the germline ends. The CDR3 totals 14 residues. The germline V gene has CDR1 KGHSH and CDR2 LQKENI. CDR3 DNA sequence: TGTGCCAGCTCACCACGGGGAGACAATCAGCCCCAGCATTTT. Protein: CASSPRGDNQPQHF.

V gene TRBV27 combines with J gene TRBJ1-6, with D possibly being TRBD1 (6 bases). This CDR3 region has 14 residues. Germline loops: CDR1 MNHEY, CDR2 SMNVEV (reference sequence). V was shortened by 5 bases and J by 6 bases, with 11 bases between the two germline ends. CDR3 sequence reads: CASSERDTNSPLHF. Here the CDR3 DNA reads TGTGCCAGCAGTGAACGGGACACTAATTCACCCCTCCACTTT.

The chain uses TRBV3-1 (or the pseudogene TRBV3-2) and TRBJ1-2; tentative D call: TRBD1 (5 bases). The CDR3 consists of 12 residues. Trimming shortened V by 4 bases and J by 8 bases, and 11 bases separated the two germline ends. Germline V CDR1 and CDR2: LGHDT, YNNKEL (reference sequence). As DNA, the CDR3 is TGTGCCAGCAGCCGCCCATCAGGGGGCTACACCTTC. It yields the protein CASSRPSGGYTF.

The chain joins TRBV5-3 to TRBJ1-2, with 7 bases identical to TRBD1. TRBV5-3 is designated an ORF whose function remains uncertain. The CDR3 extends over 13 amino acids. The V gene end was trimmed by 7 bases and the J gene end by 5 bases; junction bases not matched to a gene: 8. CDR3 region: CARARDRSYGYTF. DNA of the CDR3: TGTGCCAGAGCCAGGGACAGATCATATGGCTACACCTTC.

The chain has TRBV7-3 and TRBJ2-5, with a weak D call TRBD2 (7 bases). V dropped 4 bases and J dropped 2 bases, with 14 bases sitting between them. The CDR3 contains 15 residues. CDR1 is SGHTA, CDR2 FQGTGA, per germline. The CDR3 DNA sequence: TGTGCCAGCAGCTCGACGGCGGGGGCGCAAGAGACCCAGTACTTC. Its protein product is CASSSTAGAQETQYF. The entire variable domain, with the rest obtained from reference TRBV7-3 and TRBJ2-5, is as follows: GAGVSQTPSNKVTEKGKYVELRCDPISGHTALYWYRQSLGQGPEFLIYFQGTGAADDSGLPNDRFFAVRPEGSVSTLKIQRTERGDSAVYLCASSSTAGAQETQYFGPGTRLLVL.

The rearrangement links TRBV7-3 to TRBJ2-3; TRBD1 is a possible D gene (6 bases). The V gene lost 8 bases and the J gene lost 6 bases, with 15 bases spanning the gap. Looked up from germline, CDR1 is SGHTA and CDR2 is FQGTGA. This CDR3 has 13 amino acids. The CDR3 DNA is TGTGCCAGCTCATGGGGACAAGACGATACGCAGTATTTT. This gives the protein CASSWGQDDTQYF.

This clone was seen a handful of times. The J gene is TRBJ1-5, the V gene TRBV30; D uncertain. The CDR3 extends over 13 amino acids. The V end was cut by 1 base, the J end by 6 bases, with 10 bases between. Looked up from germline, CDR1 is GTSNPN and CDR2 is SVGIG (reference sequence). As DNA, the CDR3 is TGTGCCTGGAGTGGTCAGGAAGGTCAGCCCCAGCATTTT. This codes for CAWSGQEGQPQHF.

In this sample, this clone turned up once. This chain connects TRBV3-1 (or the pseudogene TRBV3-2) to TRBJ2-1, with D uncertain. CDR3 length equals 16 residues. V lost 1 base and J 2 bases, leaving 12 bases between the germline ends. Germline V lookup: CDR1 LGHDT, CDR2 YNNKEL (reference sequence). The CDR3 DNA is TGTGCCAGCAGCCAAGTCCCCCTACCCCCCTACAATGAGCAGTTCTTC. Translated: CASSQVPLPPYNEQFF.

A single count supports this clone. CDR3 sequence (DNA): TGTGCCAGCAGAACCTTACTTGGACAGCTCCAGCAGTTCTTC. Residues: CASRTLLGQLQQFF. The rearrangement uses TRBV6-5 and TRBJ2-1; possible D gene TRBD1, 6 bases. Per the germline V gene, CDR1 is MNHEY and CDR2 is SVGAGI. V lost 6 bases and J lost 11, with 20 bases in between. The CDR3 loop spans 14 amino acids.

The CDR3 loop reads CASSLSRDQPQHF. The CDR3, as DNA: TGTGCCAGCAGCTTGAGCAGGGATCAGCCCCAGCATTTT. The J gene is TRBJ1-5, the V gene TRBV7-2; D may be TRBD1 (5 bases). Germline assignment: CDR1 SGHTA and CDR2 FQGNSA. The V gene lost 3 bases and the J gene lost 5 bases, with 8 bases spanning the gap. The CDR3 length is 13 residues.

V gene TRBV4-1 combines with J gene TRBJ1-2; the D is unclear. Deletions cut 10 bases from V and 2 bases from J, with 14 bases between. CDR1 is MGHRA and CDR2 is YSYEKL in the germline V gene. The CDR3 spans 13 residues. Here the CDR3 reads CATPVPSNYGYTF. For the CDR3, the DNA is TGCGCCACCCCAGTCCCTAGCAACTATGGCTACACCTTC.

The gene calls are TRBV24-1 and TRBJ2-7; 11 bases agree with TRBD2. CDR1 and CDR2 from the germline V gene are KGHDR and SFDVKD. The junction had 6 bases not matched to a gene; V was cut back by 8 bases and J by 1 base. The CDR3 loop spans 15 amino acids. This CDR3 reads CATTSRTSGSYEQYF. CDR3 nucleotide sequence: TGTGCCACCACATCACGGACTAGCGGGTCCTACGAGCAGTACTTC.

V gene TRBV3-1 (or the pseudogene TRBV3-2) combines with J gene TRBJ2-5; a weak D match, TRBD2 (6 bases). The V gene lost 1 base and the J gene lost 2 bases, with 11 bases spanning the gap. Germline CDR1 LGHDT, CDR2 YNNKEL (reference sequence). The CDR3 has 15 residues. The CDR3 nucleotides are TGTGCCAGCAGCCAAGTGGGTGGGAGGCAAGAGACCCAGTACTTC. Amino acids: CASSQVGGRQETQYF.

The J gene is TRBJ1-2, the V gene TRBV27; a weak D match, TRBD1 (6 bases). Germline lookup yields CDR1 MNHEY and CDR2 SMNVEV (reference sequence). V shed 5 bases and J shed 7 bases, with 17 bases lying between them. The CDR3 sequence is 14 residues long. The chain's CDR3 is CASSITRGKGGYTF. The CDR3 DNA reads as TGTGCCAGCAGTATCACCAGGGGTAAAGGTGGCTACACCTTC.

CDR3 DNA: TGTGCCAGCAGCCGGACAGGGGGCAACACTGAAGCTTTCTTT. This translates into CASSRTGGNTEAFF. V is TRBV3-1 (or the pseudogene TRBV3-2) and J is TRBJ1-1; TRBD1 matches 11 bases. Germline assignment: CDR1 LGHDT and CDR2 YNNKEL (reference sequence). The CDR3 has 14 amino acids. Unmatched junction bases numbered 0, after V lost 4 bases and J lost 2 bases.

The V gene is TRBV5-6, the J gene TRBJ1-2; 12 nucleotides line up with TRBD1. Germline V CDR1 and CDR2: SGHDT, YYEEEE. The CDR3 contains 15 residues. The junction had 8 bases not matched to a gene; V was cut back by 3 bases and J by 8 bases. The DNA for the CDR3 is TGTGCCAGCAGCTCCACCGGGGACAGGGGGCGAGGCTACACCTTC. Its translation: CASSSTGDRGRGYTF. Complete variable domain (other parts from reference TRBV5-6 and TRBJ1-2): DAGVTQSPTHLIKTRGQQVTLRCSPKSGHDTVSWYQQALGQGPQFIFQYYEEEERQRGNFPDRFSGHQFPNYSSELNVNALLLGDSALYLCASSSTGDRGRGYTFGSGTRLTVV.

V usage is TRBV2 and J usage is TRBJ2-7; D unresolved. Germline values: CDR1 SNHLY, CDR2 FYNNEI. Trimming took off 3 bases at V and 9 bases at J, with 12 bases between the two ends. This CDR3 region has 12 residues. The CDR3 region is CASSEQRSGQYF. The CDR3 DNA sequence: TGTGCCAGCAGTGAGCAAAGGTCAGGGCAGTACTTC. The entire variable domain, with the rest obtained from reference TRBV2 and TRBJ2-7, is as follows: EPEVTQTPSHQVTQMGQEVILRCVPISNHLYFYWYRQILGQKVEFLVSFYNNEISEKSEIFDDQFSVERPDGSNFTLKIRSTKLEDSAMYFCASSEQRSGQYFGPGTRLTVT.

The rearrangement uses TRBV18 and TRBJ2-1, with 8 bases lining up with TRBD2. This CDR3 contains 14 residues. Germline V lookup: CDR1 KGHSH, CDR2 LQKENI. The V and J ends lost 2 bases and 7 bases, in that order; junction bases with no gene match: 4. The CDR3, as DNA: TGTGCCAGCTCACCAGCCGGGACTAGGAATGAGCAGTTCTTC. Translated, it gives CASSPAGTRNEQFF. The entire variable domain, with the rest obtained from reference TRBV18 and TRBJ2-1, is as follows: NAGVMQNPRHLVRRRGQEARLRCSPMKGHSHVYWYRQLPEEGLKFMVYLQKENIIDESGMPKERFSAEFPKEGPSILRIQQVVRGDSAAYFCASSPAGTRNEQFFGPGTRLTVL.

The chain links TRBV7-3 to TRBJ2-1; TRBD2 aligns across 8 bases. Looked up from germline, CDR1 is SGHTA and CDR2 is FQGTGA. This CDR3 has 14 amino acids. V gave up 5 bases and J gave up 9 bases; unmatched junction bases: 9. The CDR3 coding sequence is TGTGCCAGCAGCGTCCTAATCAGCGGGGGTGAGCAGTTCTTC. Protein product: CASSVLISGGEQFF.

The V call is TRBV15, the J call TRBJ2-7; 8 nucleotides agree with TRBD1. V shed 5 bases, J shed 3 bases, and the junction held 9 bases outside the gene matches. CDR1 and CDR2 from the germline V gene are LNHNV and YYDKDF (reference sequence). CDR3 length: 15 residues. The CDR3 loop reads CATSDVTGGGYEQYF. As DNA, the CDR3 is TGTGCCACCAGCGATGTTACAGGGGGTGGCTACGAGCAGTACTTC.

This sequence joins TRBV6-5 and TRBJ1-1; D is unresolved. Germline V CDR1 and CDR2: MNHEY, SVGAGI. Trimming took off 6 bases at V and 1 base at J, with 12 bases between the two ends. This CDR3 comprises 14 residues. CDR3 bases: TGTGCCAGCAGCTTTGACGGAGGGAACACTGAAGCTTTCTTT. Translated, it gives CASSFDGGNTEAFF.